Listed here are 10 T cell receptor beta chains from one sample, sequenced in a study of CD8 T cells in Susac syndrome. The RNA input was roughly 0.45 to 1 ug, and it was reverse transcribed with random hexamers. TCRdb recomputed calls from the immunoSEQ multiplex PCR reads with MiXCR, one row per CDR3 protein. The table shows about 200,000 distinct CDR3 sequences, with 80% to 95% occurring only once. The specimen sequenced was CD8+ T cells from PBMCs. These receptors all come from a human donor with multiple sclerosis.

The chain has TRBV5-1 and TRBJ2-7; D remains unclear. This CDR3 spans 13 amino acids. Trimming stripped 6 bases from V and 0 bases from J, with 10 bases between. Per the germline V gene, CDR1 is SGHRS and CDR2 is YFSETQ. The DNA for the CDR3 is TGCGCCAGCAACGGCGGCCGCTCCTACGAGCAGTACTTC. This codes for CASNGGRSYEQYF.

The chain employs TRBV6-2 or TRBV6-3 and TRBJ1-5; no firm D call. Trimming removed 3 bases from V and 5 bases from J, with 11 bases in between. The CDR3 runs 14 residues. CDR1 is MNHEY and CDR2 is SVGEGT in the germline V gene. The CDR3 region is CASSYWETYQPQHF. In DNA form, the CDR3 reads TGTGCCAGCAGTTATTGGGAGACTTATCAGCCCCAGCATTTT.

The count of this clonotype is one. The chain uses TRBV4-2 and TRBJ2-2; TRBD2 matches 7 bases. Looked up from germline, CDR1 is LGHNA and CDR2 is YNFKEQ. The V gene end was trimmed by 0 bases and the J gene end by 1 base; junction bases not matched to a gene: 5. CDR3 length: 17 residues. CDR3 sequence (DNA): TGTGCCAGCAGCCAAGACCGGGAGCGGGGGAACACCGGGGAGCTGTTTTTT. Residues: CASSQDRERGNTGELFF.

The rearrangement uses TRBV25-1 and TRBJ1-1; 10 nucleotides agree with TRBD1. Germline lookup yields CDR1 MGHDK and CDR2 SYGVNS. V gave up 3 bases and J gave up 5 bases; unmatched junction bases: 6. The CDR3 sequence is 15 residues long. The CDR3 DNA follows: TGTGCCAGCAGTGATCTCGACAGGGGGCAAACTGAAGCTTTCTTT. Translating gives CASSDLDRGQTEAFF.

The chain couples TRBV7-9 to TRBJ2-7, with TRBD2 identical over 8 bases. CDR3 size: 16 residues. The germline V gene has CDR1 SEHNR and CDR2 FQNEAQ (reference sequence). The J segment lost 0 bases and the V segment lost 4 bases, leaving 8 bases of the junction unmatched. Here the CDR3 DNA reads TGTGCCAGCAGCTCCGCCGGGGGGGCTGGCTCCTACGAGCAGTACTTC. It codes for CASSSAGGAGSYEQYF.

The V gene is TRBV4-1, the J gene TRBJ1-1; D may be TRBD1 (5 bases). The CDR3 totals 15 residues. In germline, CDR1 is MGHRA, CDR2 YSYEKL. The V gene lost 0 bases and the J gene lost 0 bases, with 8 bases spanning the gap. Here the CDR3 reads CASSQDATVNTEAFF. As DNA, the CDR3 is TGCGCCAGCAGCCAAGACGCGACAGTGAACACTGAAGCTTTCTTT.

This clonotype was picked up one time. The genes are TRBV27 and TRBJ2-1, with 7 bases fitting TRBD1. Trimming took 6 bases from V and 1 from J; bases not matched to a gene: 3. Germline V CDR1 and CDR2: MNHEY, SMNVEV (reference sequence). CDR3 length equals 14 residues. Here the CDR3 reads CASRGDRSYNEQFF. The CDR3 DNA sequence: TGTGCCAGCAGGGGGGACAGATCCTACAATGAGCAGTTCTTC.

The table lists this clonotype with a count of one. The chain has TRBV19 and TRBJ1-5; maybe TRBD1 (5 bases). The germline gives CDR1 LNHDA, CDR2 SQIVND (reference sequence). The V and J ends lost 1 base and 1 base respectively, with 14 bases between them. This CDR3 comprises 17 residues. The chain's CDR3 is CASSIGGEMLSNQPQHF. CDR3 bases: TGTGCCAGTAGTATAGGGGGGGAAATGTTAAGCAATCAGCCCCAGCATTTT.

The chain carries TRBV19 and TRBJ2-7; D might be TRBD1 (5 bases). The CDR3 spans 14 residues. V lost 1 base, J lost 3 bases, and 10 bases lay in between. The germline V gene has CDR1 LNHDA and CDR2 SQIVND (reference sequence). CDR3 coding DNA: TGTGCCAGTAGTATAGTGGCAGGGAACTACGAGCAGTACTTC. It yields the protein CASSIVAGNYEQYF.

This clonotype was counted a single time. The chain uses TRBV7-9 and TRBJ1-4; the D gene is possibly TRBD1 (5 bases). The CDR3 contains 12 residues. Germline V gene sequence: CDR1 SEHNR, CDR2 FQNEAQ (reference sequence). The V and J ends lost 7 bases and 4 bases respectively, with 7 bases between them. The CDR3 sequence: CASTRVNEKLFF. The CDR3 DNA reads TGTGCCAGCACCAGGGTTAATGAAAAACTGTTTTTT.